This entry lists 27 T cell receptor beta chains sequenced from one sample in a study of blood T cells in healthy people across ages. Using a J-beta primer mix together with a sample-barcoded 5' primer, a second PCR was run for about 6 to 12 cycles. A single record per CDR3 protein comes from TCRdb applying MiXCR to the 5' RACE reads. The sample shows more than 800,000 distinct CDR3 sequences, 25% to 30% of them seen only once. Sequenced: blood. These receptors were obtained from a woman over 75 in good health.

This clonotype was counted many times. The J gene is TRBJ2-1, the V gene TRBV3-1, with 11 bases fitting TRBD2. In germline, CDR1 is LGHDT, CDR2 YNNKEL (reference sequence). V dropped 5 bases and J dropped 6; count of bases not matched to a gene: 3. The length of the CDR3 is 14 residues. CDR3 sequence reads: CASSASGGRNEQFF. CDR3 nucleotides: TGTGCCAGCAGCGCTAGCGGGGGGCGCAATGAGCAGTTCTTC.

The gene calls are TRBV4-3 and TRBJ2-5, with 8 bases lining up with TRBD1. Looked up from germline, CDR1 is LGHNA and CDR2 is YSLEER. The CDR3 is made up of 15 amino acids. Trimming removed 1 base from V and 2 bases from J; junction bases left unmatched: 3. CDR3 sequence: CASSQVWDRQETQYF. The CDR3 region has the DNA TGCGCCAGCAGCCAAGTCTGGGACAGGCAAGAGACCCAGTACTTC.

This clonotype was detected ten times or more. V is TRBV6-6 and J is TRBJ1-2, with D perhaps matching TRBD1 (6 bases). Germline lookup yields CDR1 MNHNY and CDR2 SVGAGI (reference sequence). This CDR3 has 14 amino acids. V lost 7 bases to trimming and J lost 0 bases, with 12 bases between them. CDR3 nucleotides: TGTGCCAGCAATGACAGGACAACTAACTATGGCTACACCTTC. Its translation is CASNDRTTNYGYTF.

V usage is TRBV6-6 and J usage is TRBJ2-7; 9 positions match TRBD1. V lost 0 bases, J lost 1 base, and 7 bases stayed unmatched. Germline values: CDR1 MNHNY, CDR2 SVGAGI (reference sequence). The length of the CDR3 is 17 residues. The CDR3 DNA is TGTGCCAGCAGTTACTCGGGACAGGGACTCTCTTCCTACGAGCAGTACTTC. Translation: CASSYSGQGLSSYEQYF.

Concerning this clonotype itself: The CDR3 end shows no conserved phenylalanine or tryptophan, and so a read error is likely. The chain uses TRBV29-1 and TRBJ2-1; the match to TRBD2 covers 7 bases. The V and J ends lost 4 bases and 10 bases, in that order; junction bases with no gene match: 13. The V gene's germline CDR1 is SQVTM and CDR2 ANQGSEA. This CDR3 is built from 14 residues. The DNA of the CDR3 is TGCAGCGTTGCGGGGCTAGCGGCCCCCAGGGAGCAGTTCTGC. This codes for CSVAGLAAPREQFC.

Turning to this clonotype: The junction departs from the called germline gene at one end, perhaps through a read error. This rearrangement joins TRBV11-3 to TRBJ2-1; D is unresolved. Germline V gene data show CDR1 as SGHNT and CDR2 as YENEEA. CDR3 length: 15 residues. CDR3 nucleotides: TGTGCCGGCAGCTCAGAGAACCTCAAGAGCAATGAGCAGTTCTTC. Translating it yields CAGSSENLKSNEQFF.

This clonotype was picked up many times. One end of the junction is discordant with germline, which a read error may explain. The J gene is TRBJ2-1, the V gene TRBV7-2, with 8 bases aligning to TRBD2. Germline V gene lookup returns CDR1 SGHTA and CDR2 FQGNSA. The CDR3 loop spans 14 amino acids. CDR3 sequence: CASSLSGGHNEQFF. CDR3 sequence (DNA): TGCGCCAGCAGCTTAAGCGGGGGTCACAATGAGCAGTTCTTC.

This clonotype appeared a few times. The chain has TRBV29-1 and TRBJ2-7, with TRBD1 identical over 11 bases. The CDR3 has 16 residues. In germline, CDR1 is SQVTM, CDR2 ANQGSEA. J lost 3 bases, V lost 1 base, and 8 bases had no gene match. CDR3 sequence (DNA): TGCAGCGTTGAAGGATTAGGGACAGGGGGTGACTACGAGCAGTACTTC. Its protein product is CSVEGLGTGGDYEQYF.

This clonotype was seen many times. J is TRBJ2-4 and V is TRBV20-1, with 12 bases that match TRBD2. Per germline, CDR1 DFQATT and CDR2 SNEGSKA (reference sequence). After removal of 4 bases from V and 6 bases from J, the junction contained 1 base not matched to a gene. This CDR3 contains 13 residues. The CDR3 loop is CSAILAGGNIQYF. DNA of the CDR3: TGCAGTGCTATACTAGCGGGGGGAAACATTCAGTACTTC.

This clonotype was picked up many times. The chain uses TRBV7-2 and TRBJ2-7; D may be TRBD1 (7 bases). The CDR3 has 15 amino acids. Trimming cost V 0 bases and J 5 bases, with 14 bases left between them. Germline CDR1 and CDR2: SGHTA and FQGNSA. The CDR3 DNA sequence: TGTGCCAGCAGCTTAGCGCGGGGACAGCCGAACGAGCAGTACTTC. This encodes CASSLARGQPNEQYF.

The table lists this clonotype with a count of one. The gene calls are TRBV6-1 and TRBJ2-7, with D maybe TRBD2 (6 bases). There are 16 residues in the CDR3. CDR1 and CDR2 from the germline V gene are MNHNS and SASEGT. V was cut by 2 bases and J by 2 bases, with 16 bases left in between. This CDR3 is CASSEPGRGGAYEQYF. CDR3 nucleotides: TGTGCCAGCAGTGAACCGGGTAGGGGAGGCGCCTACGAGCAGTACTTC.

Many counts were recorded for this clonotype. The chain joins TRBV10-3 to TRBJ2-7; no firm D call. Germline V gives CDR1 ENHRY, CDR2 SYGVKD. V gave up 4 bases and J gave up 2 bases, with 3 bases separating them. The CDR3 totals 11 residues. Written as DNA, the CDR3 is TGTGCCATCAGTGGGGCCTACGAGCAGTACTTC. Its translation: CAISGAYEQYF.

The rearrangement joins TRBV6-1 to TRBJ2-7, with a possible D match to TRBD2 (5 bases). CDR3 length: 14 residues. V was shortened by 0 bases and J by 2 bases, with 8 bases between the two germline ends. In germline, CDR1 is MNHNS, CDR2 SASEGT. The CDR3 reads CASSEAWGAYEQYF. In DNA, the CDR3 is TGTGCCAGCAGTGAAGCGTGGGGAGCCTACGAGCAGTACTTC.

A few counts support this clonotype. Its ends do not fully match the called genes, so a read error is possible. V is TRBV5-1 and J is TRBJ2-7, with D perhaps TRBD2 (7 bases). This CDR3 spans 15 amino acids. Germline CDR1 SGHRS, CDR2 YFSETQ. The CDR3, as DNA: TGCACCAGCAGCATACGGGGGGCGGGTCGCTACGAGCAGTACTTC. It translates to CTSSIRGAGRYEQYF.

The chain joins TRBV5-1 to TRBJ2-5; D gene uncertain. This CDR3 region has 15 residues. V lost 5 bases, J lost 11 bases, and 25 bases lay in between. The V gene's germline CDR1 is SGHRS and CDR2 YFSETQ. The CDR3 loop reads CASSDSAISYDEQYF. The CDR3 nucleotides read TGCGCCAGCAGTGATTCGGCGATTTCCTACGATGAGCAGTACTTC.

With regard to this clonotype: This is likely a read error, given that the CDR3 carries no conserved phenylalanine or tryptophan at its end. This chain joins TRBV12-3 or TRBV12-4 and TRBJ2-1; TRBD2 matches at 7 bases. After removal of 5 bases from V and 0 bases from J, the junction contained 7 bases not matched to a gene. The CDR3 covers 16 residues. The CDR3 coding sequence is TGTGCCAGCAGTCGACGGGGGGTGAGCTCCTACAATGAGCAGTTCTGC. It codes for CASSRRGVSSYNEQFC.

Ten or more counts support this clonotype. The chain uses TRBV6-5 and TRBJ2-6; D unresolved. Trimming removed 2 bases from V and 4 bases from J, with 12 bases in between. Germline V CDR1 and CDR2: MNHEY, SVGAGI. The CDR3 runs to 16 residues. CDR3 sequence: CASSYLSGSGANVLTF. The DNA for the CDR3 is TGTGCCAGCAGTTACCTGTCCGGCTCCGGGGCCAACGTCCTGACTTTC.

V and J are TRBV11-2 and TRBJ2-1; 8 bases match TRBD1. There are 15 residues in the CDR3. V lost 5 bases to trimming and J lost 2 bases; unmatched junction nucleotides: 5. Germline lookup yields CDR1 SGHAT and CDR2 FQNNGV. CDR3 in DNA: TGTGCCAGCAGCAAAGACAGGGGTACCTACAATGAGCAGTTCTTC. Protein sequence: CASSKDRGTYNEQFF. The full variable domain, rest sourced from reference TRBV11-2 and TRBJ2-1, is EAGVAQSPRYKIIEKRQSVAFWCNPISGHATLYWYQQILGQGPKLLIQFQNNGVVDDSQLPKDRFSAERLKGVDSTLKIQPAKLEDSAVYLCASSKDRGTYNEQFFGPGTRLTVL.

This clonotype has ten or more counts. The rearrangement links TRBV9 to TRBJ1-2; no clear D gene. CDR3 length: 14 amino acids. Per germline, CDR1 SGDLS and CDR2 YYNGEE. V dropped 0 bases and J dropped 6 bases, with 12 bases sitting between them. The CDR3 DNA follows: TGTGCCAGCAGCGTAGATAGGGCGGCCGATGGCTACACCTTC. It translates to CASSVDRAADGYTF.

This clonotype appeared many times. The chain uses TRBV10-3 and TRBJ1-2; 7 nucleotides match TRBD1. CDR1 is ENHRY and CDR2 is SYGVKD in the germline V gene. Trimming cost V 3 bases and J 0 bases; bases outside gene matches: 4. The CDR3 is 15 residues long. CDR3: CAISDGQGANYGYTF. The DNA for the CDR3 is TGTGCCATCAGTGATGGTCAGGGGGCTAACTATGGCTACACCTTC.

For this clonotype: A much larger clone differs by one base, so this may be a read error. The chain uses TRBV6-5 and TRBJ2-1, with D unresolved. The CDR3 is made up of 14 amino acids. Trimming left V 0 bases short and J 13 bases short, with 16 bases between. Germline-derived CDR1 and CDR2 are MNHEY and SVGAGI. This CDR3 is CASSYSRPQETQFF. Written as DNA, the CDR3 is TGTGCCAGCAGTTACTCGCGACCTCAAGAGACCCAGTTCTTC.

CDR3 sequence (DNA): TGTGCCAGCAGAACGACAGGGTTCGGCTATGGCTACACCTTC. Translated: CASRTTGFGYGYTF. The rearrangement uses TRBV6-1 and TRBJ1-2; 7 bases line up with TRBD1. V was pared by 6 bases and J by 4 bases, with 8 bases of the junction left unmatched. Germline lookup yields CDR1 MNHNS and CDR2 SASEGT. This CDR3 spans 14 amino acids.

This clonotype occurred many times. Being one base from a much bigger clone, this may be a read error. V usage is TRBV20-1 and J usage is TRBJ2-7; D is unclear. The CDR3 length is 14 residues. CDR1 DFQATT and CDR2 SNEGSKA come from the germline V gene (reference sequence). V lost 3 bases to trimming and J lost 0 bases, with 12 bases between them. The CDR3 DNA follows: TGCAGTGCTAGTGGCCCGCATTCCTCCTACGAGCAGTACTTC. Protein product: CSASGPHSSYEQYF.

This clonotype was observed a few times. This rearrangement joins TRBV7-2 to TRBJ2-2, with D maybe TRBD1 (5 bases). Germline CDR1 reads SGHTA; CDR2 reads FQGNSA. V was clipped by 6 bases and J by 7 bases, with 18 bases between them. The CDR3 is 15 residues long. This CDR3 is CASSLSNTQGGELFF. CDR3 DNA sequence: TGTGCCAGCAGTTTATCCAACACGCAGGGCGGGGAGCTGTTTTTT.

This chain joins TRBV11-2 and TRBJ2-7; 9 bases are a match to TRBD1. The V gene's germline CDR1 is SGHAT and CDR2 FQNNGV. This CDR3 contains 15 residues. V shed 1 base and J 6 bases; nucleotides not matched to a gene: 7. CDR3 in DNA: TGTGCCAGCAGCTTAGCGGGACAGGGTCGCTCCGAGCAGTACTTC. It translates to CASSLAGQGRSEQYF.

This clonotype was seen at least ten times. The chain links TRBV25-1 to TRBJ1-6; tentatively, D is TRBD1 (6 bases). V lost 9 bases, J lost 7 bases, and 10 bases lay in between. The germline V gene has CDR1 MGHDK and CDR2 SYGVNS. The CDR3 consists of 12 residues. For the CDR3, the DNA is TGTGCCAGTGAAACAGGGAATTCACCCCTCCACTTT. It encodes CASETGNSPLHF. Using reference TRBV25-1 and TRBJ1-6 for the parts outside the CDR3, the full variable domain is EADIYQTPRYLVIGTGKKITLECSQTMGHDKMYWYQQDPGMELHLIHYSYGVNSTEKGDLSSESTVSRIRTEHFPLTLESARPSHTSQYLCASETGNSPLHFGNGTRLTVT.

Note on this clonotype: An end of the junction differs from the germline gene, which may be a read error. The chain uses TRBV7-9 and TRBJ2-2; TRBD1 aligns across 8 bases. In germline, CDR1 is SEHNR, CDR2 FQNEAQ (reference sequence). The CDR3 totals 15 residues. Here the CDR3 reads CASSLQGAYTGERFF. The CDR3, as DNA: TGTGCCAGCAGCTTACAGGGGGCATACACCGGGGAGCGGTTTTTT.